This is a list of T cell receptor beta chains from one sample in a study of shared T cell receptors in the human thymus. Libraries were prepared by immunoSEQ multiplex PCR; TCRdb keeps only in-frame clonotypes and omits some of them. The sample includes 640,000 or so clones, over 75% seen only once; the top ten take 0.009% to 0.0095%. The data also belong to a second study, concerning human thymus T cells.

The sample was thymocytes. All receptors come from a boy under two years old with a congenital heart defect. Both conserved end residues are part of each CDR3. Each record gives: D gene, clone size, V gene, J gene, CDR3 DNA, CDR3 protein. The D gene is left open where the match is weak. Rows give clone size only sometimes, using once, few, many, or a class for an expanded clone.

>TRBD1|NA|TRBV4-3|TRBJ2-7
TGCGCCAGCAGCCAAGATGACAGGGCAGCCGAGCAGTACTTC
CASSQDDRAAEQYF
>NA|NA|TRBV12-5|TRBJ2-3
TGTGCTAGTGGTTTCTACCTCTGCAGGCCGGGGGATACGCAGTATTTT
CASGFYLCRPGDTQYF
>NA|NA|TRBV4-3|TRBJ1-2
TGCGCCAGCAGCCAAGAGGGGGGTTGTGGGTATGGCTACACCTTC
CASSQEGGCGYGYTF
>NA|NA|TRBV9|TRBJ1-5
TGTGCCAGCAGCCCTGTGGGGTCGGGGCAGCCCCAGCATTTT
CASSPVGSGQPQHF
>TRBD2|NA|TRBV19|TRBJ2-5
TGTGCCAGTAAGACTAGCGGGGGGCTGAGGCAAGAGACCCAGTACTTC
CASKTSGGLRQETQYF
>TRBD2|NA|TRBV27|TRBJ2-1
TGTGCCAGCAGCCCACAGGGACTAGCGGACCACAATGAGCAGTTCTTC
CASSPQGLADHNEQFF
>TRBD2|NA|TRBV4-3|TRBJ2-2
TGCGCCAGCAGCCAAGATGGGGTAGCGGGAGGGCCAGGTACCGGGGAGCTGTTTTTT
CASSQDGVAGGPGTGELFF
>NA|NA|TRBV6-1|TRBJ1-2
TGTGCCAGCAGTGAAGGTTGGGGGCCTGACTATGGCTACACCTTC
CASSEGWGPDYGYTF
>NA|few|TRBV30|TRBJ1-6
TGTGCCTGGGACAGATTCCCTAATTCACCCCTCCACTTT
CAWDRFPNSPLHF
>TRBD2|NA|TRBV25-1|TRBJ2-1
TGTGCCAGCAGAAATTTAGGGACTAGCGGATACAATGAGCAGTTCTTC
CASRNLGTSGYNEQFF
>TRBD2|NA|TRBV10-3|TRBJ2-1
TGTGCCATCAGTGAACCCCTTACTAGCGGGAGGCGGAATGAGCAGTTCTTC
CAISEPLTSGRRNEQFF
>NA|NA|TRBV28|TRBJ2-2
TGTGCCAGCAGCCCCAGTTCGAACACCGGGGAGCTGTTTTTT
CASSPSSNTGELFF
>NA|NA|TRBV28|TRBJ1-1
TGTGCCAGCGGGGGGGGCTTGAACACTGAAGCTTTCTTT
CASGGGLNTEAFF
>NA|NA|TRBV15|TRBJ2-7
TGTGCCACCAGCAGATACATTACCTACGAGCAGTACTTC
CATSRYITYEQYF